Shown below are 29 T cell receptor beta chains from a single sample sequenced in a study of shared clonotypes between healthy human individuals. Clones were sequenced by immunoSEQ multiplex PCR, and TCRdb holds only the in-frame ones, with some missing. The sample contains about 2.3 million clones, 85% to 95% of which appear only once. The sequenced material came from naive CD4+ T cells from PBMCs. Subset denoted: CD45RA+ positively selected. These receptors all come from a man in his late teens or twenties in good health. Some clones in this sample may be carry-over from other donors' samples.

The rearrangement uses TRBV19 and TRBJ2-1; D perhaps matches TRBD1 (6 bases). V was clipped by 5 bases and J by 8 bases, with 19 bases between them. The CDR3 sequence is 15 residues long. Germline assignment: CDR1 LNHDA and CDR2 SQIVND (reference sequence). CDR3 region: CASSVTGSANYEQFF. CDR3 DNA sequence: TGTGCCAGTAGTGTTACAGGGTCGGCGAACTATGAGCAGTTCTTC. The variable domain in full, with the rest retrieved from reference TRBV19 and TRBJ2-1, is DGGITQSPKYLFRKEGQNVTLSCEQNLNHDAMYWYRQDPGQGLRLIYYSQIVNDFQKGDIAEGYSVSREKKESFPLTVTSAQKNPTAFYLCASSVTGSANYEQFFGPGTRLTVL.

V usage is TRBV14 and J usage is TRBJ2-7, with 12 bases identical to TRBD2. V gave up 4 bases and J gave up 7 bases; unmatched junction bases: 8. Germline V gene data show CDR1 as SGHDN and CDR2 as FVKESK. The CDR3 is 15 residues long. CDR3 coding DNA: TGTGCCAGCAGCCTTCGACTAGCGGGAGTTATGGAGCAGTACTTC. Translation: CASSLRLAGVMEQYF.

The chain recombines TRBV5-1 with TRBJ1-3, with D perhaps matching TRBD1 (6 bases). V was clipped by 5 bases and J by 4 bases, with 13 bases between them. This CDR3 contains 14 residues. The germline gives CDR1 SGHRS, CDR2 YFSETQ. The CDR3 region is CASSELGAGNTIYF. The CDR3 DNA is TGCGCCAGCAGTGAGCTGGGGGCGGGAAACACCATATATTTT.

This chain links TRBV9 with TRBJ2-5; 9 nucleotides match TRBD1. From germline, CDR1 is SGDLS and CDR2 YYNGEE. The ends lost 2 bases at V and 2 bases at J; junction bases unmatched: 4. The CDR3 contains 15 residues. CDR3 protein: CASSVDRGWQETQYF. The CDR3 DNA is TGTGCCAGCAGCGTGGACAGGGGATGGCAAGAGACCCAGTACTTC.

The sample holds one count of this clone. This rearrangement joins TRBV7-5 to TRBJ1-2; the table's TRBD1 call for D was not verified on the DNA. TRBV7-5 is noted as a pseudogene. The CDR3 length is 14 residues. Here the CDR3 DNA reads TGTGTCAGAAGCGGATACAGGGGGCAGAATGGCTACACCTTC. It specifies CVRSGYRGQNGYTF.

The V gene is TRBV28, the J gene TRBJ2-1; the D is unclear. Per the germline V gene, CDR1 is MDHEN and CDR2 is SYDVKM. Trimming cost V 5 bases and J 2 bases, with 13 bases left between them. The CDR3 runs to 15 residues. CDR3 DNA: TGTGCCAGCAGTCCCCTAAAGGGCCCCTACAATGAGCAGTTCTTC. This translates into CASSPLKGPYNEQFF.

V gene TRBV7-9 combines with J gene TRBJ2-1; D is perhaps TRBD2 (6 bases). The CDR3 is made up of 15 amino acids. Trimming removed 3 bases at V and 4 bases at J, with 13 bases between. Per the germline V gene, CDR1 is SEHNR and CDR2 is FQNEAQ (reference sequence). CDR3 nucleotide sequence: TGTGCCAGCAGCTTCAGGGAGGAGGCTTACAATGAGCAGTTCTTC. Translated, it gives CASSFREEAYNEQFF.

The chain is built from TRBV5-1 and TRBJ1-4, with TRBD1 identical over 7 bases. Trimming removed 2 bases from V and 5 bases from J; junction bases left unmatched: 6. Germline loops: CDR1 SGHRS, CDR2 YFSETQ. The CDR3 is 15 residues long. The CDR3 sequence: CASSFGPGGNEKLFF. The CDR3 region has the DNA TGCGCCAGCAGCTTTGGACCAGGGGGAAATGAAAAACTGTTTTTT.

The chain combines TRBV7-9 with TRBJ2-7; D unresolved. CDR3 length equals 12 residues. Germline CDR1 and CDR2: SEHNR and FQNEAQ (reference sequence). Trimming took 1 base from V and 6 from J, leaving 7 bases between them. CDR3 amino acids: CASSLVGPEQYF. DNA of the CDR3: TGTGCCAGCAGCTTAGTTGGCCCCGAGCAGTACTTC.

The chain employs TRBV28 and TRBJ2-1; 10 bases are shared with TRBD2. CDR1 and CDR2 (germline): MDHEN, SYDVKM. The CDR3 runs 13 residues. J gave up 12 bases and V 4 bases, and 6 bases lay outside the gene matches. CDR3 in DNA: TGTGCCAGCAGTTCTCGGACTAGCGGTGGGCAGTTCTTC. Encoded protein: CASSSRTSGGQFF.

This clone was counted a few times. The rearrangement uses TRBV7-9 and TRBJ1-5; TRBD1 matches at 7 bases. Germline assignment: CDR1 SEHNR and CDR2 FQNEAQ (reference sequence). The CDR3 sequence is 14 residues long. With 3 bases clipped from V and 4 bases from J, the junction kept 3 bases outside the gene matches. The CDR3 sequence is CASSFTGANQPQHF. CDR3 bases: TGTGCCAGCAGCTTTACAGGGGCAAATCAGCCCCAGCATTTT.

This chain joins TRBV6-6 and TRBJ2-1; D may match TRBD1 or TRBD2 (5 bases each). Trimming took 4 bases from V and 8 from J, leaving 15 bases between them. This CDR3 is built from 14 residues. Germline values: CDR1 MNHNY, CDR2 SVGAGI (reference sequence). DNA for the CDR3: TGTGCCAGCAGTTCCTCCGGGGCCGCCTATGAGCAGTTCTTC. Its translation: CASSSSGAAYEQFF.

This chain links TRBV6-8 with TRBJ1-5, with D possibly TRBD1 on 5 matching bases. Germline CDR1 and CDR2: MNHGY and SAAAGT. The CDR3 sequence is 21 residues long. V lost 4 bases, J lost 0 bases, and 28 bases lay in between. CDR3 sequence reads: CASSSHRPGPAGGYSNQPQHF. The CDR3 coding sequence is TGTGCCAGCAGTTCGCACCGTCCGGGGCCCGCCGGGGGGTATAGCAATCAGCCCCAGCATTTT.

The chain carries TRBV14 and TRBJ1-2, with D unclear. Per germline, CDR1 SGHDN and CDR2 FVKESK. The CDR3 has 15 residues. The V end lost 0 bases, the J end lost 4 bases, and 12 bases lay between the germline ends. The CDR3 sequence: CASSQDIRRIYGYTF. The CDR3 DNA reads TGTGCCAGCAGCCAAGATATAAGGAGAATCTATGGCTACACCTTC.

The V gene is TRBV29-1, the J gene TRBJ2-1; 10 bases align to TRBD1. Germline loops: CDR1 SQVTM, CDR2 ANQGSEA. The V gene end was trimmed by 4 bases and the J gene end by 6 bases; junction bases not matched to a gene: 12. The CDR3 runs 16 residues. CDR3 amino acids: CSVVGGPGQGSNEQFF. In nucleotides, the CDR3 is TGCAGCGTTGTGGGGGGACCGGGACAGGGGAGCAATGAGCAGTTCTTC.

V usage is TRBV30 and J usage is TRBJ2-3, with TRBD2 matching over 10 bases. CDR1 GTSNPN and CDR2 SVGIG come from the germline V gene (reference sequence). The CDR3 is 15 residues long. V lost 0 bases and J lost 0; bases outside the gene matches: 0. CDR3 sequence (DNA): TGTGCCTGGAGTGTAGCGGGAGGGAGCACAGATACGCAGTATTTT. It specifies CAWSVAGGSTDTQYF.

V is TRBV7-9 and J is TRBJ2-1, with D possibly being TRBD1 (5 bases). Trimming removed 6 bases at V and 0 bases at J, with 12 bases between. This CDR3 is built from 15 residues. CDR1 and CDR2 from the germline V gene are SEHNR and FQNEAQ (reference sequence). The CDR3 is CASSSRGSSYNEQFF. The CDR3 DNA sequence: TGTGCCAGCAGTTCAAGGGGAAGCTCCTACAATGAGCAGTTCTTC.

The chain is built from TRBV18 and TRBJ1-3; possibly TRBD1 for D (5 bases). CDR3 size: 15 residues. Germline CDR1 and CDR2: KGHSH and LQKENI. Trimming took 3 bases from V and 3 from J, leaving 12 bases between them. CDR3 DNA sequence: TGTGCCAGCTCACCGGACTTTGGGGGTGGAAACACCATATATTTT. Translating it yields CASSPDFGGGNTIYF.

The chain combines TRBV15 with TRBJ2-1; 9 bases are a match to TRBD2. The CDR3 is 18 residues long. From germline, CDR1 is LNHNV and CDR2 YYDKDF (reference sequence). V was pared by 3 bases and J by 4 bases, with 13 bases of the junction left unmatched. The CDR3 reads CATSSETSGRPLYNEQFF. CDR3 bases: TGTGCCACCAGCAGCGAGACCAGCGGGAGGCCTTTATACAATGAGCAGTTCTTC.

The gene calls are TRBV6-1 and TRBJ1-3, with no clear D. The CDR3 has 15 amino acids. V was clipped by 1 base and J by 4 bases, with 11 bases between them. Germline assignment: CDR1 MNHNS and CDR2 SASEGT. CDR3 bases: TGTGCCAGCAGTGAAGGGTGGGGTATAGGAAACACCATATATTTT. It specifies CASSEGWGIGNTIYF.

The J gene is TRBJ2-1, the V gene TRBV7-3; D uncertain. Per germline, CDR1 SGHTA and CDR2 FQGTGA. The CDR3 length is 13 residues. Between the trimmed V and J ends, which lost 1 base and 4 bases, there was a span of 5 bases. The CDR3 region has the DNA TGTGCCAGCAGCTTAAGTCCTTACAATGAGCAGTTCTTC. Its translation is CASSLSPYNEQFF.

V usage is TRBV7-3 and J usage is TRBJ1-2; D not certain. The CDR3 totals 14 residues. The germline V gene has CDR1 SGHTA and CDR2 FQGTGA. The V end lost 2 bases, the J end lost 8 bases, and 15 bases lay between the germline ends. The CDR3 spells CASSLGPSQDGYTF. CDR3 sequence (DNA): TGTGCCAGCAGCTTAGGGCCGTCTCAGGACGGCTACACCTTC.

This chain joins TRBV6-6 and TRBJ2-1, with D unclear. Looked up from germline, CDR1 is MNHNY and CDR2 is SVGAGI (reference sequence). Deletions cut 0 bases from V and 11 bases from J, with 8 bases between. The CDR3 spans 12 residues. CDR3 bases: TGTGCCAGCAGTTACTCCGCTAGACAGCAGTTCTTC. Translation: CASSYSARQQFF.

The J gene is TRBJ2-5, the V gene TRBV6-4; no reliable D call. CDR1 is MRHNA and CDR2 is SNTAGT in the germline V gene. CDR3 length: 12 amino acids. Between the trimmed V and J ends, which lost 10 bases and 5 bases, there was a span of 14 bases. The CDR3 region has the DNA TGTGCCACCTCCCCTGCCTGGGAGACCCAGTACTTC. Encoded protein: CATSPAWETQYF.

This clone was seen a single time. The gene calls are TRBV7-3 and TRBJ2-1, with D possibly TRBD2 on 8 matching bases. The germline V and J ends were trimmed by 1 base and 2 bases, with 15 bases remaining between them. Germline values: CDR1 SGHTA, CDR2 FQGTGA. The CDR3 has 17 amino acids. The CDR3 nucleotides are TGTGCCAGCAGCTTAAGCAGTAGCGGGACAGCCTACAATGAGCAGTTCTTC. As protein: CASSLSSSGTAYNEQFF. Complete variable domain (other parts from reference TRBV7-3 and TRBJ2-1): GAGVSQTPSNKVTEKGKYVELRCDPISGHTALYWYRQSLGQGPEFLIYFQGTGAADDSGLPNDRFFAVRPEGSVSTLKIQRTERGDSAVYLCASSLSSSGTAYNEQFFGPGTRLTVL.

The chain combines TRBV27 with TRBJ2-5, with 8 bases that match TRBD1. The J call is doubtful: the DNA matches TRBJ2-7 better. Germline-derived CDR1 and CDR2 are MNHEY and SMNVEV (reference sequence). The CDR3 totals 17 residues. This chain's CDR3 is CASSFFSSGGSGYEQYF. The CDR3 DNA reads TGTGCCAGCAGTTTTTTTAGTTCAGGGGGCTCGGGCTACGAGCAGTACTTC.

The V and J genes are TRBV6-5 and TRBJ2-7; TRBD2 aligns across 9 bases. J lost 3 bases, V lost 0 bases, and 6 bases had no gene match. There are 16 residues in the CDR3. Germline values: CDR1 MNHEY, CDR2 SVGAGI. The CDR3 sequence is CASSYSWREGRYEQYF. In DNA form, the CDR3 reads TGTGCCAGCAGTTACTCGTGGCGGGAGGGCCGCTACGAGCAGTACTTC.

This rearrangement joins TRBV7-4 to TRBJ2-3, with D possibly being TRBD1 or TRBD2 (5 bases each). Germline V gives CDR1 SGHVT, CDR2 SQSDAQ. The CDR3 is 12 residues long. Trimming took 1 base from V and 9 from J, leaving 8 bases between them. The CDR3 coding sequence is TGTGCCAGCAGCTTAGGGGGGAACACGCAGTATTTT. Protein: CASSLGGNTQYF.

The chain couples TRBV30 to TRBJ1-3; TRBD1 matches 7 bases. Germline V CDR1 and CDR2: GTSNPN, SVGIG (reference sequence). The junction had 5 bases not matched to a gene; V was cut back by 5 bases and J by 4 bases. The CDR3 sequence is 13 residues long. CDR3 bases: TGTGCCTGGCGAGGGGGCGGCGGAAACACCATATATTTT. Translating it yields CAWRGGGGNTIYF.